This T cell receptor beta chain emerged from a study of T-cell memory formation after mild COVID-19. Study-wide results and limits: In pre-infection memory, a portion of responding clones appeared, which suggested that cross-reactive memory joined. The study found contracting CD4+ clones mainly in CM and EM and contracting CD8+ clones in EMRA. Whether day 37 second-wave clones are SARS-CoV-2-specific was not confirmed. CD4/CD8 balance held among clones contracting day 15 to 85, and later expanders leaned CD4+.

Via MiXCR, TCRdb re-called the 5' RACE reads, giving one row per CDR3 protein. Of around 370,000 distinct CDR3 sequences listed, 20% to 25% were seen once; the top ten hold roughly an eighth. Germline CDR1 SGHRS, CDR2 YFSETQ. The germline V and J ends were trimmed by 5 bases and 11 bases, with 16 bases remaining between them. The CDR3 is made up of 12 amino acids. Details on this clonotype: Its antigen remains unidentified.

Sequencing used PBMCs or a T cell subset sorted from them (not recorded which). The receptor was derived from an adult woman who had mild COVID-19 (a few samples of this study predate the infection). Cell type and time point are not known. The chain carries TRBV5-1 and TRBJ1-1; possible D gene TRBD1, 6 bases. The CDR3 bases are TGCGCCAGCAGGCAGGACAGTTCGATGGCTTTCTTT. Its translation is CASRQDSSMAFF.